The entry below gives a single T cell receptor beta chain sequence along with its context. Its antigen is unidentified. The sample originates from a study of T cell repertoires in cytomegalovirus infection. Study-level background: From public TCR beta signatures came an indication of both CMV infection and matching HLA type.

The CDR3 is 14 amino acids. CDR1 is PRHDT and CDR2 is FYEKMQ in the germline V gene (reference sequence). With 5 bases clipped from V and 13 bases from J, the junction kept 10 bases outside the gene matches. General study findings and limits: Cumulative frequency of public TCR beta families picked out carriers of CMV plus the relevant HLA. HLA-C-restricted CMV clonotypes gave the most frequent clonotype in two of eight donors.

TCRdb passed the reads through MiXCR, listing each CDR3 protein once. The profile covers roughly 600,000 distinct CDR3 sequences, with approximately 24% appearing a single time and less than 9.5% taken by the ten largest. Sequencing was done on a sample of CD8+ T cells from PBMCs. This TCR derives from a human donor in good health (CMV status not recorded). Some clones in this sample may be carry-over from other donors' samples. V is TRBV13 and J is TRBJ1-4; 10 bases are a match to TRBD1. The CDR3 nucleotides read TGTGCCAGCAGCGCCCGGGACAGGGGAAATAGACTGTTTTTT. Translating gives CASSARDRGNRLFF. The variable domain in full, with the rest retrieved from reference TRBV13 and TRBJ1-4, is AAGVIQSPRHLIKEKRETATLKCYPIPRHDTVYWYQQGPGQDPQFLISFYEKMQSDKGSIPDRFSAQQFSDYHSELNMSSLELGDSALYFCASSARDRGNRLFFGSGTQLSVL.